The rows below give T cell receptor beta chains drawn from one sample of a study of blood T cells in healthy people across ages. TCRdb reprocessed the 5' RACE reads with MiXCR, giving one entry per CDR3 protein. The sample includes around 650,000 distinct CDR3 sequences, about 30% seen only once; the top ten take approximately 15%. Sample: blood. These receptors came from a woman older than 75 in good health. Each CDR3 is given with its conserved first and last residue. D genes are given only for firm matches. Where a row states a size, it is once, few, many or the class of an expanded clone; other rows omit it.

v_call: TRBV27
clone_size: few
d_call: TRBD2
j_call: TRBJ2-3
cdr3_aa: CASSHLAGGSTDTQYF
cdr3_nt: TGTGCCAGCAGTCATCTAGCGGGAGGGAGCACAGATACGCAGTATTTT

v_call: TRBV28
clone_size: many
d_call: TRBD2
j_call: TRBJ2-3
cdr3_aa: CASTGGGHTDTQYF
cdr3_nt: TGTGCCAGCACGGGAGGGGGGCACACAGATACGCAGTATTTT

v_call: TRBV27
clone_size: many
d_call: TRBD2
j_call: TRBJ2-1
cdr3_aa: CASSRAGVEQFF
cdr3_nt: TGTGCCAGCAGTCGGGCGGGAGTTGAGCAGTTCTTC

v_call: TRBV7-2
clone_size: -
d_call: TRBD1
j_call: TRBJ1-4
cdr3_aa: CASSSWTGLRGEKLFF
cdr3_nt: TGTGCCAGCAGCTCCTGGACAGGGTTGCGAGGTGAAAAACTGTTTTTT

v_call: TRBV29-1
clone_size: many
d_call: TRBD1
j_call: TRBJ1-4
cdr3_aa: CSVGQGREKLFF
cdr3_nt: TGCAGCGTGGGACAGGGGCGCGAAAAACTGTTTTTT

v_call: TRBV4-1
clone_size: -
d_call: -
j_call: TRBJ2-5
cdr3_aa: CASSRGSSGEREAQYF
cdr3_nt: TGCGCCAGCAGTCGTGGATCATCAGGGGAGAGAGAGGCCCAGTACTTC

v_call: TRBV18
clone_size: few
d_call: TRBD1
j_call: TRBJ1-6
cdr3_aa: CATSTGTGDNSPLHF
cdr3_nt: TGTGCCACCTCGACTGGGACAGGGGACAATTCACCCCTCCACTTT

v_call: TRBV28
clone_size: -
d_call: TRBD2
j_call: TRBJ2-3
cdr3_aa: CASTGTSSADTQYF
cdr3_nt: TGTGCCAGCACCGGGACTAGCTCGGCAGATACGCAGTATTTT

v_call: TRBV7-8
clone_size: -
d_call: -
j_call: TRBJ1-6
cdr3_aa: CASSLGPGSLHF
cdr3_nt: TGTGCCAGCAGCTTAGGTCCTGGATCCCTCCACTTT

v_call: TRBV12-3/TRBV12-4
clone_size: many
d_call: -
j_call: TRBJ2-5
cdr3_aa: CASSYRLPTTETQYF
cdr3_nt: TGTGCCAGCAGTTATCGGCTCCCGACGACAGAGACCCAGTACTTC

v_call: TRBV4-2
clone_size: -
d_call: TRBD1
j_call: TRBJ1-4
cdr3_aa: CASSPRDRNEKLFF
cdr3_nt: TGTGCCAGTAGCCCCCGGGACAGGAATGAAAAACTGTTTTTT

v_call: TRBV30
clone_size: -
d_call: TRBD2
j_call: TRBJ2-7
cdr3_aa: CAWGVSGLAWYNEQYF
cdr3_nt: TGTGCCTGGGGGGTCTCGGGACTAGCGTGGTACAATGAGCAGTACTTC

v_call: TRBV5-1
clone_size: -
d_call: TRBD2
j_call: TRBJ2-5
cdr3_aa: CASSSESGGSFGQYF
cdr3_nt: TGCGCCAGCAGCTCGGAGTCGGGAGGATCGTTCGGGCAGTACTTC

v_call: TRBV20-1
clone_size: few
d_call: -
j_call: TRBJ2-1
cdr3_aa: CSAIADYNEQFF
cdr3_nt: TGCAGTGCTATTGCAGATTACAATGAGCAGTTCTTC

v_call: TRBV7-2
clone_size: -
d_call: -
j_call: TRBJ2-5
cdr3_aa: CASSLAGAPQETQYF
cdr3_nt: TGTGCCAGCAGCTTAGCGGGGGCTCCTCAAGAGACCCAGTACTTC

v_call: TRBV21-1
clone_size: few
d_call: -
j_call: TRBJ1-6
cdr3_aa: CASSSLGRGLNNSPLHF
cdr3_nt: TGTGCCAGCAGCTCCCTGGGAAGGGGACTTAATAATTCACCCCTCCACTTT

v_call: TRBV6-5
clone_size: -
d_call: TRBD1
j_call: TRBJ1-6
cdr3_aa: CASSYSLTGSSYNSPLHF
cdr3_nt: TGTGCCAGCAGTTACTCCTTGACAGGGAGCTCCTATAATTCACCCCTCCACTTT

v_call: TRBV19
clone_size: many
d_call: TRBD1
j_call: TRBJ2-7
cdr3_aa: CATAQPGQKFEQYF
cdr3_nt: TGTGCCACCGCCCAACCGGGACAGAAATTTGAGCAGTACTTC

v_call: TRBV10-3
clone_size: many
d_call: -
j_call: TRBJ2-4
cdr3_aa: CAISRDKGAKNIQYF
cdr3_nt: TGTGCCATCAGTCGGGACAAGGGAGCCAAAAACATTCAGTACTTC

v_call: TRBV11-3
clone_size: many
d_call: TRBD1
j_call: TRBJ2-1
cdr3_aa: CASSSKKDRGSYNEQFF
cdr3_nt: TGTGCCAGCAGCTCGAAAAAGGACAGGGGCTCCTACAATGAGCAGTTCTTC

v_call: TRBV4-3
clone_size: many
d_call: -
j_call: TRBJ1-2
cdr3_aa: CASSQDYGQPYGYTF
cdr3_nt: TGCGCCAGCAGCCAAGATTATGGACAGCCTTATGGCTACACCTTC

v_call: TRBV5-1
clone_size: -
d_call: -
j_call: TRBJ2-7
cdr3_aa: CASTWGQNGYEQYF
cdr3_nt: TGCGCCAGCACCTGGGGGCAGAATGGCTACGAGCAGTACTTC

v_call: TRBV5-1
clone_size: many
d_call: -
j_call: TRBJ2-4
cdr3_aa: CASSFRPGSTKNIQYF
cdr3_nt: TGCGCCAGCAGCTTTCGTCCGGGTTCGACCAAAAACATTCAGTACTTC

v_call: TRBV11-2
clone_size: -
d_call: TRBD1
j_call: TRBJ1-6
cdr3_aa: CASSQDRVSYNSPLHF
cdr3_nt: TGTGCCAGCAGTCAAGACAGGGTCTCCTATAATTCACCCCTCCACTTT

v_call: TRBV5-1
clone_size: few
d_call: TRBD2
j_call: TRBJ2-3
cdr3_aa: CASSLGTSGVSTDTQYF
cdr3_nt: TGCGCCAGCAGCCTGGGGACTAGCGGGGTTAGCACAGATACGCAGTATTTT

v_call: TRBV10-3
clone_size: many
d_call: TRBD1
j_call: TRBJ2-1
cdr3_aa: CAISEVRDRGAFF
cdr3_nt: TGTGCCATCAGTGAAGTGAGGGACAGGGGCGCGTTCTTC